Each of the 26 T cell receptor beta chains below was sequenced from the same sample in a study of regulatory T cells in long-lasting Graves disease. Arm-PCR with iRepertoire HTBI primers amplified the CDR3 regions for these TCR beta libraries. TCRdb passed the multiplex PCR reads through MiXCR, listing each CDR3 protein once. Of about half a million distinct CDR3 sequences in the sample, 22% are singletons; the top ten hold around 13%. Time point meaning: persistent/refractory GD, antithyroid drugs over 5 years with positive TRAb. PBMCs provided the RNA from which the TCR library was made. The specimen comprised peripheral blood mononuclear cells (PBMCs), sampled when the disease was refractory, from a patient treated with antithyroid drugs. These receptors all stem from a female donor with Graves disease.

This clonotype was seen a handful of times. At one of its ends the junction is not consistent with the germline gene, which may arise from a read error. The chain joins TRBV5-8 to TRBJ2-2, with 8 bases identical to TRBD1. The CDR3 runs to 15 residues. Germline V gene data show CDR1 as SGHTS and CDR2 as YDEGEE. CDR3: CASRAGGLNPGELFF. CDR3 nucleotides: TGTGCCAGCAGGGCAGGGGGCTTGAACCCCGGGGAGCTGTTTTTT.

Concerning this clonotype itself: Being one base from a much bigger clone, this may be a read error. In nucleotides, the CDR3 is TGTGCCAGCACTAACGACGGGCGGAGAGCCGTAGAGCAGTACTTC. Its translation: CASTNDGRRAVEQYF. The V call is TRBV28, the J call TRBJ2-7; D ambiguous. Germline lookup yields CDR1 MDHEN and CDR2 SYDVKM. This CDR3 is built from 15 residues. Trimming removed 7 bases at V and 7 bases at J, with 23 bases between.

Concerning this clonotype itself: A much larger clone lies a single base off, so this may be a read error. The rearrangement links TRBV6-1 to TRBJ1-1, with 11 bases that match TRBD1. CDR1 and CDR2 (germline): MNHNS, SASEGT. V trimming: 6 bases; J trimming: 2 bases; junction bases outside the gene matches: 2. The CDR3 consists of 14 residues. The CDR3 spells CASSWTGGNTEAFF. The CDR3 nucleotides are TGTGCCAGCAGCTGGACAGGGGGCAACACTGAAGCTTTCTTT.

The sample holds a few counts of this clonotype. The chain combines TRBV5-1 with TRBJ2-7, with no clear D. The V and J ends lost 0 bases and 0 bases respectively, with 13 bases between them. The CDR3 is made up of 16 amino acids. Germline V gene sequence: CDR1 SGHRS, CDR2 YFSETQ. CDR3 bases: TGCGCCAGCAGCTTGGTCTCGACGAACCCCTCCTACGAGCAGTACTTC. Its protein is CASSLVSTNPSYEQYF. The variable domain in full, completed from reference TRBV5-1 and TRBJ2-7, reads KAGVTQTPRYLIKTRGQQVTLSCSPISGHRSVSWYQQTPGQGLQFLFEYFSETQRNKGNFPGRFSGRQFSNSRSEMNVSTLELGDSALYLCASSLVSTNPSYEQYFGPGTRLTVT.

There are a few counts of this clonotype. The genes are TRBV20-1 and TRBJ1-2, with 8 bases aligning to TRBD1. CDR1 is DFQATT and CDR2 is SNEGSKA in the germline V gene (reference sequence). This CDR3 region has 13 residues. The V segment lost 5 bases and the J segment 13 bases; nucleotides outside the gene matches: 15. The CDR3 sequence is CSASYPGQVLATF. In DNA, the CDR3 is TGCAGTGCTTCCTATCCGGGACAGGTTCTAGCCACCTTC.

This clonotype has a count of ten or more. J is TRBJ1-2 and V is TRBV28; D is possibly TRBD1 (6 bases). In germline, CDR1 is MDHEN, CDR2 SYDVKM. The CDR3 covers 14 residues. The ends were cut back, 5 bases at V and 5 bases at J, with 15 bases in the middle. This CDR3 is CASSSSQGTYGYTF. CDR3 DNA: TGTGCCAGCAGTAGCTCCCAGGGGACGTATGGCTACACCTTC.

This clonotype has at least ten counts. The V call is TRBV3-1, the J call TRBJ2-5; 7 bases map to TRBD2. Germline V lookup: CDR1 LGHDT, CDR2 YNNKEL (reference sequence). Trimming at V came to 4 bases and at J to 10 bases, leaving 12 bases not matched to a gene. The CDR3 length is 14 residues. The CDR3 protein is CASSLGGHRADQYF. CDR3 DNA sequence: TGTGCCAGCAGCCTGGGAGGGCACCGTGCGGACCAGTACTTC.

The chain combines TRBV4-2 with TRBJ1-5; D is ambiguous. The V end was cut by 0 bases, the J end by 3 bases, with 15 bases between. This CDR3 contains 17 residues. The germline V gene encodes CDR1 LGHNA and CDR2 YNFKEQ. This CDR3 reads CASSQDFRMVINQPQHF. The CDR3 nucleotides read TGTGCCAGCAGCCAAGATTTCAGAATGGTGATCAATCAGCCCCAGCATTTT.

Ten or more counts support this clonotype. CDR3: CASSLMTGGILAGGLKIGELFF. The CDR3 DNA reads TGTGCCAGCAGCCTGATGACAGGGGGAATACTAGCGGGAGGGCTGAAAATCGGGGAGCTGTTTTTT. This sequence joins TRBV28 and TRBJ2-2; 13 bases map to TRBD2. CDR1 and CDR2 from the germline V gene are MDHEN and SYDVKM. Losses at the gene ends were 6 bases for V and 7 bases for J; bases not matched to a gene: 26. This CDR3 has 22 amino acids. The entire variable domain, with the rest obtained from reference TRBV28 and TRBJ2-2, is as follows: DVKVTQSSRYLVKRTGEKVFLECVQDMDHENMFWYRQDPGLGLRLIYFSYDVKMKEKGDIPEGYSVSREKKERFSLILESASTNQTSMYLCASSLMTGGILAGGLKIGELFFGEGSRLTVL.

This clonotype was counted between two and nine times. The chain couples TRBV19 to TRBJ2-2; 8 nucleotides line up with TRBD1. The V and J ends lost 4 bases and 2 bases, in that order; junction bases with no gene match: 6. In germline, CDR1 is LNHDA, CDR2 SQIVND (reference sequence). This CDR3 spans 16 amino acids. CDR3 sequence reads: CASSRDRSRNTGELFF. The CDR3 nucleotides read TGTGCCAGTAGTAGGGACAGGTCAAGAAACACCGGGGAGCTGTTTTTT.

The rearrangement uses TRBV7-8 and TRBJ2-7; 14 nucleotides align to TRBD2. The junction had 5 bases not matched to a gene; V was cut back by 0 bases and J by 4 bases. This CDR3 has 17 amino acids. The V gene's germline CDR1 is SGHVS and CDR2 FQNEAQ. Here the CDR3 reads CASSLATGLAGAYEQYF. CDR3 sequence (DNA): TGTGCCAGCAGCTTAGCGACGGGACTAGCGGGAGCATACGAGCAGTACTTC.

This clonotype was seen many times. The V call is TRBV11-2, the J call TRBJ1-2, with D uncertain. Germline CDR1 is SGHAT and CDR2 is FQNNGV. CDR3 length equals 12 residues. Trimming pared 4 bases from V and 6 bases from J, leaving 9 bases between. The CDR3 region has the DNA TGTGCCAGCAGCTCCCAATCGGATGGCTACACCTTC. Translating it yields CASSSQSDGYTF.

This clonotype was detected many times. CDR3 loop: CATSGTEETQYF. CDR3 nucleotide sequence: TGTGCCACCTCAGGGACAGAAGAGACCCAGTACTTC. The chain couples TRBV28 to TRBJ2-5; 7 nucleotides match TRBD1. CDR1 is MDHEN, CDR2 SYDVKM, per germline. The CDR3 has 12 residues. Trimming took 10 bases from V and 3 from J; bases not matched to a gene: 5.

This clonotype was recorded many times. The chain combines TRBV28 with TRBJ2-7; 7 nucleotides align to TRBD2. The CDR3 has 14 amino acids. Germline V gene sequence: CDR1 MDHEN, CDR2 SYDVKM. The ends lost 3 bases at V and 5 bases at J; junction bases unmatched: 7. CDR3 amino acids: CASSFERGINEQYF. DNA of the CDR3: TGTGCCAGCAGTTTTGAGCGGGGTATCAACGAGCAGTACTTC. Using reference TRBV28 and TRBJ2-7 for the parts outside the CDR3, the full variable domain is DVKVTQSSRYLVKRTGEKVFLECVQDMDHENMFWYRQDPGLGLRLIYFSYDVKMKEKGDIPEGYSVSREKKERFSLILESASTNQTSMYLCASSFERGINEQYFGPGTRLTVT.

J is TRBJ2-2 and V is TRBV20-1; possibly TRBD1 for D (5 bases). V was shortened by 3 bases and J by 3 bases, with 17 bases between the two germline ends. The V gene's germline CDR1 is DFQATT and CDR2 SNEGSKA (reference sequence). The CDR3 sequence is 16 residues long. This CDR3 is CSARDLGKGYTGELFF. The CDR3, as DNA: TGCAGTGCTAGGGATCTGGGGAAGGGGTACACCGGGGAGCTGTTTTTT.

In this sample, this clonotype turned up a few times. The chain carries TRBV9 and TRBJ2-5, with TRBD1 matching 7 bases. The CDR3 runs to 16 residues. Trimming at V came to 4 bases and at J to 2 bases, leaving 11 bases not matched to a gene. CDR1 and CDR2 from the germline V gene are SGDLS and YYNGEE. CDR3 loop: CASSLRTGVLQETQYF. CDR3 bases: TGTGCCAGCAGCCTCCGGACAGGAGTTCTACAAGAGACCCAGTACTTC.

In its sample, this clonotype was seen a few times. The V call is TRBV6-1, the J call TRBJ2-1; D unclear. Trimming cost V 6 bases and J 7 bases, with 16 bases left between them. Germline loops: CDR1 MNHNS, CDR2 SASEGT. The CDR3 is 14 amino acids. The CDR3 here is CASSSSVWVNEQFF. CDR3 nucleotides: TGTGCCAGCAGCTCCTCGGTGTGGGTTAATGAGCAGTTCTTC.

This clonotype was counted many times. The V and J genes are TRBV20-1 and TRBJ1-1, with D tentatively TRBD1 (5 bases). The CDR3 loop spans 14 amino acids. Germline V gene data show CDR1 as DFQATT and CDR2 as SNEGSKA (reference sequence). V was pared by 3 bases and J by 2 bases, with 13 bases between. Here the CDR3 DNA reads TGCAGTGCTAGGACTCCAGGGAGCAACACTGAAGCTTTCTTT. The encoded protein is CSARTPGSNTEAFF.

This clonotype was recorded many times. The rearrangement links TRBV7-2 to TRBJ1-1; TRBD1 might be the D (6 bases). Trimming pared 1 base from V and 3 bases from J, leaving 18 bases between. This CDR3 has 17 amino acids. Germline V gene data show CDR1 as SGHTA and CDR2 as FQGNSA. The DNA of the CDR3 is TGTGCCAGCAGCTTAGGAGCAGACAGGTTTAGGCACACTGAAGCTTTCTTT. Encoded protein: CASSLGADRFRHTEAFF.

In its sample, this clonotype was seen many times. This chain connects TRBV28 to TRBJ2-5; 7 positions match TRBD1. CDR3 length: 15 residues. V gave up 3 bases and J gave up 4 bases; unmatched junction bases: 8. Germline CDR1 and CDR2: MDHEN and SYDVKM. The CDR3 region is CASSFWGQWLETQYF. DNA for the CDR3: TGTGCCAGCAGTTTTTGGGGACAGTGGTTAGAGACCCAGTACTTC.

The gene calls are TRBV20-1 and TRBJ2-7, with a weak D call TRBD1 (6 bases). Germline CDR1 is DFQATT and CDR2 is SNEGSKA (reference sequence). The CDR3 is 13 residues long. V was pared by 5 bases and J by 3 bases, with 14 bases between. The CDR3 region has the DNA TGCAGTGCTGGAGGAGGACAGATCTACGAGCAGTACTTC. This translates into CSAGGGQIYEQYF.

This clonotype was observed many times. The J gene is TRBJ2-7, the V gene TRBV7-2; possible D gene TRBD2, 6 bases. This CDR3 has 15 residues. Germline-derived CDR1 and CDR2 are SGHTA and FQGNSA. V was pared by 1 base and J by 1 base, with 11 bases between. DNA of the CDR3: TGTGCCAGCAGCTTAGTCGGCGCGGGGTCCTACGAGCAGTACTTC. This translates into CASSLVGAGSYEQYF.

This clonotype has ten or more counts. J is TRBJ1-6 and V is TRBV6-2 or TRBV6-3, with TRBD1 matching over 10 bases. CDR3 size: 15 residues. The junction had 1 base not matched to a gene; V was cut back by 2 bases and J by 6 bases. CDR1 is MNHEY and CDR2 is SVGEGT in the germline V gene. In DNA, the CDR3 is TGTGCCAGCAGTTACAGGGACAGGGGTAATTCACCCCTCCACTTT. Translated, it gives CASSYRDRGNSPLHF.

The sample holds many counts of this clonotype. The V and J genes are TRBV28 and TRBJ1-5, with D possibly matching TRBD1 (5 bases). CDR3 length: 14 amino acids. V lost 9 bases, J lost 0 bases, and 12 bases lay in between. Germline V gene data show CDR1 as MDHEN and CDR2 as SYDVKM. The CDR3 DNA is TGTGCCAGTAAGCAGGGATTTAGCAATCAGCCCCAGCATTTT. This sequence encodes CASKQGFSNQPQHF.

This clonotype was counted many times. This chain connects TRBV20-1 to TRBJ2-4; a weak D match, TRBD2 (6 bases). Germline V gene data show CDR1 as DFQATT and CDR2 as SNEGSKA (reference sequence). The germline V and J ends were trimmed by 8 bases and 1 base, with 15 bases remaining between them. The CDR3 covers 14 residues. The CDR3 nucleotides are TGCAGTTCCTACAGCGGGCAGGCCAAAAACATTCAGTACTTC. This translates into CSSYSGQAKNIQYF.

The rearrangement uses TRBV28 and TRBJ2-1; D unclear. CDR3 size: 15 residues. Germline V gives CDR1 MDHEN, CDR2 SYDVKM. V dropped 6 bases and J dropped 6 bases, with 18 bases sitting between them. The CDR3 sequence: CASSPHSLPRNEQFF. CDR3 nucleotide sequence: TGTGCCAGCAGCCCCCACAGCCTCCCCCGCAATGAGCAGTTCTTC.